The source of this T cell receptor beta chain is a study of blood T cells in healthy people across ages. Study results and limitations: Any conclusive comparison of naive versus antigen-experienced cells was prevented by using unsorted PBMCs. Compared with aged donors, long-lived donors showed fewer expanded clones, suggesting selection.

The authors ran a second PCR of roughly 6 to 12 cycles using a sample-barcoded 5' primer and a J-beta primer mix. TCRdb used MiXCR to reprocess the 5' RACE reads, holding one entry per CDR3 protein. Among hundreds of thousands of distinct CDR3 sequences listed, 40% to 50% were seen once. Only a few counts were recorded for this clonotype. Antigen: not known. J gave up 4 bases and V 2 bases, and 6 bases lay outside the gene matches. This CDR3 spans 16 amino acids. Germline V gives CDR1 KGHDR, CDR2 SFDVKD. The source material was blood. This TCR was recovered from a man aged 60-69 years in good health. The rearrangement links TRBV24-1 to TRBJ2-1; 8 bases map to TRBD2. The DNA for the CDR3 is TGTGCCACCAGTGATTCATTAGCGGGGTCATACAATGAGCAGTTCTTC. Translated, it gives CATSDSLAGSYNEQFF.